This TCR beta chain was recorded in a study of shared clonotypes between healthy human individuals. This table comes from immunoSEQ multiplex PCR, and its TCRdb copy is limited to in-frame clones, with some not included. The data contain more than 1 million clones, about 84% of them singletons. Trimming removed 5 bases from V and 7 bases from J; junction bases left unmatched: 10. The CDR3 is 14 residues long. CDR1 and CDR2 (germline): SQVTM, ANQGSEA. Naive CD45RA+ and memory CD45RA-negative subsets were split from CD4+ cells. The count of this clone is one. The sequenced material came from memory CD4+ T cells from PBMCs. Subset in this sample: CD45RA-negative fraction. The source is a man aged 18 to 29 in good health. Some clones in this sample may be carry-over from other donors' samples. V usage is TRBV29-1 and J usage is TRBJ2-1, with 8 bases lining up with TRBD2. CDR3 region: CSVSGREELNEQFF. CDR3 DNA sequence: TGCAGCGTTAGTGGGCGGGAGGAATTGAATGAGCAGTTCTTC.